Following are 3 T cell receptor beta chains from one sample sequenced in a study of blood T cells in healthy people across ages. It was with a sample-barcoded 5' primer and a J-beta primer mix that a second PCR of roughly 7 to 11 cycles was run. TCRdb re-called the 5' RACE reads through MiXCR, storing one row per CDR3 protein. The sample has 550,000 to 750,000 distinct CDR3 sequences, about 21% seen once. The sequenced material came from blood. The receptor source for this set is a man in his sixties or seventies in good health.

This clonotype turned up a few times. The gene calls are TRBV12-3 or TRBV12-4 and TRBJ2-1; the match to TRBD1 covers 12 bases. Losses at the gene ends were 3 bases for V and 8 bases for J; bases not matched to a gene: 8. CDR3 length: 16 amino acids. The CDR3 DNA follows: TGTGCCAGCAGTTTCGCCGGGACAGGGGGCTGGGATGAGCAGTTCTTC. This gives the protein CASSFAGTGGWDEQFF.

This clonotype came up a few times. The chain uses TRBV12-3 or TRBV12-4 and TRBJ1-2; D possibly corresponds to TRBD1 (6 bases). This CDR3 comprises 15 residues. Trimming shortened V by 5 bases and J by 4 bases, and 17 bases separated the two germline ends. The CDR3 bases are TGTGCCAGCAGTCCCGGGACAAGGGGACTCTATGGCTACACCTTC. It is translated as CASSPGTRGLYGYTF.

The genes are TRBV20-1 and TRBJ1-5; D might be TRBD1 (6 bases). V gave up 2 bases and J gave up 0 bases, with 17 bases separating them. CDR3 size: 17 residues. Germline V gene sequence: CDR1 DFQATT, CDR2 SNEGSKA (reference sequence). This CDR3 is CSARTAGVTYSNQPQHF. CDR3 DNA: TGCAGTGCTAGAACGGCAGGGGTCACTTATAGCAATCAGCCCCAGCATTTT.